This T cell receptor (beta chain) was recorded in a study of blood T cell repertoires in COVID-19. V trimming: 8 bases; J trimming: 9 bases; junction bases outside the gene matches: 16. CDR3 size: 16 residues. CDR1 is KGHSH, CDR2 LQKENI, per germline. The assay was immunoSEQ multiplex PCR, and TCRdb's table has in-frame clones only and misses some. The sample holds under 200,000 clones, 88% seen once. This sequence joins TRBV18 and TRBJ2-1, with 10 bases aligning to TRBD1. The sequencing input was PBMCs or T cells enriched from blood (not recorded which). This clonotype was obtained from a woman in her 50s who had recovered from COVID-19. This CDR3 is CASPHCRTGGSGEQFF. Here the CDR3 DNA reads TGTGCCAGCCCTCATTGTCGGACAGGGGGATCGGGTGAGCAGTTCTTC.